This entry lists 32 T cell receptor beta chains sequenced from one sample in a study of cytomegalovirus exposure and HLA in healthy donors. 60 Vbeta and 13 Jbeta primers were used in PCR. Repertoires were generated with immunoSEQ multiplex PCR, while TCRdb's copy carries only in-frame clones and drops some. This sample has more than 110,000 clones, with over 60% found just once. The sample was PBMCs. These receptors were taken from a man between 40 and 49 years old in good health and CMV-seropositive.

The chain recombines TRBV11-2 with TRBJ2-2; TRBD2 might be the D (6 bases). Trimming cost V 3 bases and J 0 bases, with 14 bases left between them. CDR1 and CDR2 from the germline V gene are SGHAT and FQNNGV. The CDR3 extends over 17 amino acids. CDR3 nucleotides: TGTGCCAGCAGCTTTCCCTTAGCGGACGCGAACACCGGGGAGCTGTTTTTT. This encodes CASSFPLADANTGELFF.

The chain is built from TRBV27 and TRBJ2-5; D gene unclear. This CDR3 has 13 residues. Trimming cost V 3 bases and J 0 bases, with 5 bases left between them. Germline V gene sequence: CDR1 MNHEY, CDR2 SMNVEV (reference sequence). DNA for the CDR3: TGTGCCAGCAGTTTTTTAAACCAAGAGACCCAGTACTTC. The encoded protein is CASSFLNQETQYF.

This sequence joins TRBV5-4 and TRBJ2-1; D remains unclear. This CDR3 has 11 amino acids. Germline V gene data show CDR1 as SGHNT and CDR2 as YYREEE (reference sequence). V was trimmed by 6 bases and J by 9 bases, leaving 10 bases between them. For the CDR3, the DNA is TGTGCCAGCACCTCAGGTTCTGAGCAGTTCTTC. This encodes CASTSGSEQFF.

The sample holds a few counts of this clone. This rearrangement joins TRBV9 to TRBJ1-1; no firm D call. Trimming took off 0 bases at V and 6 bases at J, with 9 bases between the two ends. The CDR3 loop spans 13 amino acids. In germline, CDR1 is SGDLS, CDR2 YYNGEE. For the CDR3, the DNA is TGTGCCAGCAGCGTAGACCCGTCGGCTGAAGCTTTCTTT. The encoded protein is CASSVDPSAEAFF.

This clone has a handful of counts. The rearrangement links TRBV19 to TRBJ1-2; TRBD1 matches 9 bases. Trimming cost V 6 bases and J 3 bases; bases outside gene matches: 5. The length of the CDR3 is 14 residues. Germline V gene data show CDR1 as LNHDA and CDR2 as SQIVND (reference sequence). DNA for the CDR3: TGTGCCAGTAGGAGACAGGGGGAAGACTATGGCTACACCTTC. Translation gives CASRRQGEDYGYTF. Full variable domain (outside the CDR3, taken from reference TRBV19 and TRBJ1-2): DGGITQSPKYLFRKEGQNVTLSCEQNLNHDAMYWYRQDPGQGLRLIYYSQIVNDFQKGDIAEGYSVSREKKESFPLTVTSAQKNPTAFYLCASRRQGEDYGYTFGSGTRLTVV.

The chain links TRBV4-1 to TRBJ1-2; 8 bases align to TRBD1. Germline trimming cut 3 bases from V and 2 bases from J; bases unmatched to any gene: 2. The CDR3 extends over 14 amino acids. Germline V lookup: CDR1 MGHRA, CDR2 YSYEKL. The CDR3 loop is CASSQGTGNYGYTF. For the CDR3, the DNA is TGCGCCAGCAGCCAGGGGACAGGAAACTATGGCTACACCTTC.

The rearrangement uses TRBV2 and TRBJ1-2; tentative D call: TRBD1 (5 bases). The CDR3 has 15 residues. The ends were cut back, 4 bases at V and 4 bases at J, with 16 bases in the middle. Looked up from germline, CDR1 is SNHLY and CDR2 is FYNNEI. CDR3 sequence reads: CASSATGTAVYGYTF. The CDR3 DNA sequence: TGTGCCAGCAGTGCAACAGGTACCGCCGTCTATGGCTACACCTTC.

The chain carries TRBV27 and TRBJ1-2, with TRBD1 identical over 11 bases. J gave up 8 bases and V 5 bases, and 10 bases lay outside the gene matches. CDR1 is MNHEY, CDR2 SMNVEV, per germline (reference sequence). The CDR3 is made up of 15 amino acids. The CDR3 bases are TGTGCCAGCAGTGCCCGGACAGGGGGCGCCCAAGGCTACACCTTC. Its protein is CASSARTGGAQGYTF.

The DNA for the CDR3 is TGTGCCAGCAGCCAGAGGGCCCCGGGAGTAATAGATACGCAGTATTTT. It translates to CASSQRAPGVIDTQYF. The rearrangement uses TRBV4-2 and TRBJ2-3, with D perhaps matching TRBD2 (6 bases). Trimming took 3 bases from V and 5 from J, leaving 18 bases between them. The CDR3 is 16 amino acids. Germline V gene data show CDR1 as LGHNA and CDR2 as YNFKEQ.

The V gene is TRBV19, the J gene TRBJ1-1, with a tentative D call TRBD1 (5 bases). This CDR3 contains 16 residues. Per the germline V gene, CDR1 is LNHDA and CDR2 is SQIVND (reference sequence). V was clipped by 1 base and J by 0 bases, with 12 bases between them. The CDR3 DNA is TGTGCCAGTAGTATAGCAGGGAGGGGAATGAACACTGAAGCTTTCTTT. Translating gives CASSIAGRGMNTEAFF.

This sequence joins TRBV5-6 and TRBJ1-5; 7 nucleotides match TRBD1. This CDR3 comprises 17 residues. Germline trimming cut 4 bases from V and 9 bases from J; bases unmatched to any gene: 19. Germline values: CDR1 SGHDT, CDR2 YYEEEE. The CDR3 DNA reads TGTGCCAGCAGCCGGAGGGGTCGAGGGGGCGCCGTGATGCCCCAGCATTTT. It yields the protein CASSRRGRGGAVMPQHF.

This clone came up once. V is TRBV29-1 and J is TRBJ2-1; a weak D match, TRBD2 (5 bases). With 6 bases removed from V and 7 bases from J, the gap between germline ends came to 7 bases. This CDR3 is 10 amino acids long. Germline CDR1 SQVTM, CDR2 ANQGSEA. The CDR3 coding sequence is TGCAGCGTGGGCGGGAATGAGCAGTTCTTC. Encoded protein: CSVGGNEQFF.

The chain's CDR3 is CASSTRDRGRFETQYF. In DNA form, the CDR3 reads TGTGCCAGTAGCACCCGGGACAGGGGGCGATTTGAGACCCAGTACTTC. The chain links TRBV19 to TRBJ2-5; 12 positions match TRBD1. V dropped 6 bases and J dropped 5; count of bases not matched to a gene: 10. The CDR3 spans 16 residues. Germline CDR1 and CDR2: LNHDA and SQIVND (reference sequence).

On this clone itself: Relative to the germline gene, one junction end is altered; a read error may explain this. The rearrangement links TRBV7-7 to TRBJ2-2; 10 bases align to TRBD1. The CDR3 contains 18 residues. CDR1 is SSHAT and CDR2 is FNYEAQ in the germline V gene (reference sequence). The DNA of the CDR3 is TGTGCTAGCAGCCCCAGTCGTGGGACAGGGGAAGGAACCGGGGAGCTGTTTTTT. This gives the protein CASSPSRGTGEGTGELFF.

This chain connects TRBV7-2 to TRBJ1-5; D is unclear. CDR1 SGHTA and CDR2 FQGNSA come from the germline V gene. Trimming cost V 3 bases and J 7 bases, with 10 bases left between them. The CDR3 is made up of 13 amino acids. The CDR3, as DNA: TGTGCCAGCAGCTTTCAGGTTGGCCAGCCCCAGCATTTT. Translated: CASSFQVGQPQHF.

This clone was seen once. The chain couples TRBV7-2 to TRBJ2-5; D gene unclear. This CDR3 comprises 13 residues. From germline, CDR1 is SGHTA and CDR2 FQGNSA. Trimming took 2 bases from V and 5 from J, leaving 9 bases between them. In DNA form, the CDR3 reads TGTGCCAGCAGCTTACAGGATGCGGAGACCCAGTACTTC. Encoded protein: CASSLQDAETQYF. Based on the CDR3 plus reference TRBV7-2 and TRBJ2-5, the full variable domain is GAGVSQSPSNKVTEKGKDVELRCDPISGHTALYWYRQSLGQGLEFLIYFQGNSAPDKSGLPSDRFSAERTGGSVSTLTIQRTQQEDSAVYLCASSLQDAETQYFGPGTRLLVL.

V is TRBV10-3 and J is TRBJ2-7; 11 bases map to TRBD1. With 8 bases clipped from V and 6 bases from J, the junction kept 12 bases outside the gene matches. This CDR3 has 15 residues. CDR1 and CDR2 from the germline V gene are ENHRY and SYGVKD. The DNA for the CDR3 is TGTGCCATCGGGTCAGGGACAGGGGGTTTCGGCGAGCAGTACTTC. It encodes CAIGSGTGGFGEQYF.

The rearrangement joins TRBV2 to TRBJ2-1, with 15 bases lining up with TRBD2. This CDR3 has 18 amino acids. CDR1 is SNHLY and CDR2 is FYNNEI in the germline V gene. J was trimmed by 6 bases and V by 8 bases; bases with no gene match: 14. CDR3 amino acids: CASSRTSGRVMSGNEQFF. DNA for the CDR3: TGTGCCAGCTCCAGGACTAGCGGGAGGGTGATGAGCGGCAATGAGCAGTTCTTC.

This sequence joins TRBV9 and TRBJ2-1, with 7 bases aligning to TRBD2. This CDR3 spans 14 amino acids. CDR1 is SGDLS, CDR2 YYNGEE, per germline. V lost 4 bases to trimming and J lost 7 bases; unmatched junction nucleotides: 8. The CDR3 DNA follows: TGTGCCAGCAGCTTGGGGGGGAGCACGAATGAGCAGTTCTTC. It is translated as CASSLGGSTNEQFF.

Written as DNA, the CDR3 is TGTGCTAGCTCCGACGGAGCCTACGAGCAGTACTTC. Translating gives CASSDGAYEQYF. The rearrangement links TRBV12-5 to TRBJ2-7; no firm D call. Looked up from germline, CDR1 is LGHNT and CDR2 is FRNRAP. V was shortened by 9 bases and J by 2 bases, with 11 bases between the two germline ends. The length of the CDR3 is 12 residues.

As regards this clone: A read error may account for a junction end that differs from germline. This chain joins TRBV9 and TRBJ1-1, with D possibly TRBD1 on 5 matching bases. Looked up from germline, CDR1 is SGDLS and CDR2 is YYNGEE. The CDR3 has 16 residues. CDR3 amino acids: CAGSSHPGVRITEAFF. As DNA, the CDR3 is TGTGCCGGCAGCTCCCACCCGGGGGTCCGCATCACTGAAGCTTTCTTT.

CDR3 sequence reads: CASSHYPGQGISYNEQFF. DNA of the CDR3: TGCGCCAGCAGCCACTACCCGGGACAGGGAATCTCCTACAATGAGCAGTTCTTC. This chain uses TRBV5-1 with TRBJ2-1; 9 bases map to TRBD1. The CDR3 consists of 18 residues. The germline CDR1 and CDR2 sequences are SGHRS and YFSETQ. V trimming: 4 bases; J trimming: 0 bases; junction bases outside the gene matches: 11.

The genes are TRBV7-2 and TRBJ1-5; TRBD1 matches 8 bases. Trimming took 4 bases from V and 0 from J; bases not matched to a gene: 5. The CDR3 length is 16 residues. Germline V lookup: CDR1 SGHTA, CDR2 FQGNSA. In DNA, the CDR3 is TGTGCCAGCAGCTACAACAGGGGGAGTAGCAATCAGCCCCAGCATTTT. Translated, it gives CASSYNRGSSNQPQHF.

The chain employs TRBV6-5 and TRBJ1-2; D gene uncertain. The CDR3 loop spans 16 amino acids. V lost 0 bases and J 0 bases, leaving 11 bases between the germline ends. The germline V gene has CDR1 MNHEY and CDR2 SVGAGI. The CDR3 nucleotides are TGTGCCAGCAGTTACTCACGGCGCGGTGCTAACTATGGCTACACCTTC. It yields the protein CASSYSRRGANYGYTF.

The chain uses TRBV9 and TRBJ2-1, with 9 bases aligning to TRBD1. The CDR3 is 17 residues long. The V segment lost 0 bases and the J segment 8 bases; nucleotides outside the gene matches: 12. Germline loops: CDR1 SGDLS, CDR2 YYNGEE. The DNA of the CDR3 is TGTGCCAGCAGCGTAGCCCCCGGGACAGGGAGGGCGGATGAGCAGTTCTTC. Translated: CASSVAPGTGRADEQFF. Full variable domain (outside the CDR3, taken from reference TRBV9 and TRBJ2-1): DSGVTQTPKHLITATGQRVTLRCSPRSGDLSVYWYQQSLDQGLQFLIQYYNGEERAKGNILERFSAQQFPDLHSELNLSSLELGDSALYFCASSVAPGTGRADEQFFGPGTRLTVL.

This chain links TRBV30 with TRBJ1-1; weak D call: TRBD1 (5 bases). The CDR3 has 13 amino acids. Germline V gene sequence: CDR1 GTSNPN, CDR2 SVGIG (reference sequence). The V and J ends lost 5 bases and 4 bases respectively, with 14 bases between them. CDR3 amino acids: CAWALGEGTEAFF. CDR3 bases: TGTGCCTGGGCTTTGGGGGAGGGCACTGAAGCTTTCTTT.

The V call is TRBV2, the J call TRBJ2-7; 11 bases agree with TRBD1. This CDR3 region has 13 residues. Germline CDR1 is SNHLY and CDR2 is FYNNEI. V lost 6 bases to trimming and J lost 5 bases; unmatched junction nucleotides: 3. The CDR3 spells CASRWTGGDEQYF. The CDR3, as DNA: TGTGCCAGCAGGTGGACAGGGGGCGACGAGCAGTACTTC.

This clone was seen just once. V is TRBV5-1 and J is TRBJ2-5, with D uncertain. The germline CDR1 and CDR2 sequences are SGHRS and YFSETQ. V was clipped by 1 base and J by 4 bases, with 11 bases between them. The CDR3 extends over 14 amino acids. The CDR3 loop reads CASSLTGGLETQYF. Here the CDR3 DNA reads TGCGCCAGCAGCTTGACGGGTGGCTTAGAGACCCAGTACTTC.

The chain couples TRBV2 to TRBJ1-2; 10 bases agree with TRBD1. Per the germline V gene, CDR1 is SNHLY and CDR2 is FYNNEI. The V gene end was trimmed by 5 bases and the J gene end by 7 bases; junction bases not matched to a gene: 10. CDR3 length: 15 amino acids. CDR3: CASSLQTGGLVGYTF. The DNA of the CDR3 is TGTGCCAGCAGTTTACAGACAGGGGGCCTCGTTGGCTACACCTTC.

The chain carries TRBV7-2 and TRBJ2-5; possible D gene TRBD2, 5 bases. Deletions cut 0 bases from V and 5 bases from J, with 10 bases between. The CDR3 is 14 residues long. The germline V gene encodes CDR1 SGHTA and CDR2 FQGNSA. The CDR3 bases are TGTGCCAGCAGCTTAGCGGGAGCCTGGGAGACCCAGTACTTC. It translates to CASSLAGAWETQYF.

The J gene is TRBJ2-1, the V gene TRBV5-1, with 9 positions matching TRBD2. In germline, CDR1 is SGHRS, CDR2 YFSETQ. The CDR3 spans 17 residues. V was clipped by 4 bases and J by 9 bases; unmatched bases: 17. The CDR3 DNA is TGCGCCAGCAGCCCAATCCCCATCGCGGGAGGGCCCCCTGAGCAGTTCTTC. It codes for CASSPIPIAGGPPEQFF.

The chain has TRBV10-1 and TRBJ2-3; TRBD2 matches 7 bases. This CDR3 is 15 amino acids long. Unmatched junction bases numbered 6, after V lost 3 bases and J lost 3 bases. Per germline, CDR1 WNHNN and CDR2 SYGVQD (reference sequence). CDR3 loop: CASSDPLAATDTQYF. The CDR3, as DNA: TGCGCCAGCAGTGACCCGCTAGCGGCAACAGATACGCAGTATTTT.